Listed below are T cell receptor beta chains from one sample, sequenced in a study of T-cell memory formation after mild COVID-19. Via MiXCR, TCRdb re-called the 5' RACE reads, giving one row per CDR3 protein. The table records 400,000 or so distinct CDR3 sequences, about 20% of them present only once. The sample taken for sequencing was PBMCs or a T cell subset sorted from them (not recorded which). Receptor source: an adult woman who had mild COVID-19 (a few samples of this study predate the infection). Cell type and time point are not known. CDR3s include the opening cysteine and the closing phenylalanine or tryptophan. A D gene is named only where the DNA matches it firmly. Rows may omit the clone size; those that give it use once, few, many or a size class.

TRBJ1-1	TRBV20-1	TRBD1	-	CSASAGGDTEAFF	TGCAGTGCTTCTGCAGGGGGCGACACTGAAGCTTTCTTT
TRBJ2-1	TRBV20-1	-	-	CSARDRVRPRNEQFF	TGCAGTGCTAGAGATCGGGTCCGGCCCAGGAATGAGCAGTTCTTC
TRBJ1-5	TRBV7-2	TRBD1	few	CASSRDRVSNQPQHF	TGTGCCAGCAGCCGGGACAGGGTGAGCAATCAGCCCCAGCATTTT
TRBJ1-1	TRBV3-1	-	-	CASSQYTGGEAFF	TGTGCCAGCAGCCAATACACAGGAGGTGAAGCTTTCTTT
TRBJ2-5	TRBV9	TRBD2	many	CASSHGGRGRGETQYF	TGTGCCAGCAGCCACGGGGGGAGGGGAAGAGGAGAGACCCAGTACTTC
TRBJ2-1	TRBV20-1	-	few	CSASGRNHNEQFF	TGCAGTGCTAGCGGGAGAAACCACAATGAGCAGTTCTTC
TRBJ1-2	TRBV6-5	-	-	CASRLTVSNYGYTF	TGTGCCAGCAGGCTGACGGTTTCTAACTATGGCTACACCTTC
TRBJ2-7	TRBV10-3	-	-	CAISDRLTEQYF	TGTGCCATCAGTGATAGACTTACGGAGCAGTACTTC
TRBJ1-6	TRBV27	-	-	CASSPIRGAKGSPLHF	TGTGCCAGCAGTCCCATCCGGGGTGCTAAGGGGTCACCCCTCCACTTT
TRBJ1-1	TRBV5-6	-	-	CASSLRSLHTEAFF	TGTGCCAGCAGCTTGCGCAGCCTCCACACTGAAGCTTTCTTT
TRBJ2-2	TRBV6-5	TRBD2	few	CASTPEEAGVNTGELFF	TGTGCCAGCACTCCCGAGGAAGCGGGAGTAAATACCGGGGAGCTGTTTTTT
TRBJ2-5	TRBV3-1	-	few	CASSPRDSVEETQYF	TGTGCCAGCAGCCCTCGGGACTCAGTAGAAGAGACCCAGTACTTC
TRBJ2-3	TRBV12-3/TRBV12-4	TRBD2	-	CASSPGGGWPDTQYF	TGTGCCAGCAGCCCCGGCGGGGGGTGGCCAGATACGCAGTATTTT
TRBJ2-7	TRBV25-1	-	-	CASSEGNSGSYEQYF	TGTGCCAGCAGTGAAGGAAACAGTGGATCCTACGAGCAGTACTTC
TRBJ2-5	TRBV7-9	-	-	CASSIGVLETQYF	TGTGCCAGCAGCATAGGGGTCCTAGAGACCCAGTACTTC
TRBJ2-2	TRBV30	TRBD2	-	CAWSSGLLNTGELFF	TGTGCCTGGAGCTCGGGACTACTTAACACCGGGGAGCTGTTTTTT
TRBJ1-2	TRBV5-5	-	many	CASSLKVPATRGGYTF	TGTGCCAGCAGCTTGAAGGTCCCCGCGACACGGGGTGGCTACACCTTC
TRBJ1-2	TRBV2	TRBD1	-	CAKPEGTGTYGYTF	TGTGCCAAACCAGAAGGGACAGGGACTTATGGCTACACCTTC
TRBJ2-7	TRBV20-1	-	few	CSVRPSSYEQYF	TGCAGTGTGCGCCCCAGCTCCTACGAGCAGTACTTC
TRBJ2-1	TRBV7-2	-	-	CASSRNRDNEQFF	TGTGCCAGCAGCCGAAATAGAGACAATGAGCAGTTCTTC
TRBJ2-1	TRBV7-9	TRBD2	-	CASSSLAGVYNEQFF	TGTGCCAGCAGCTCGCTAGCGGGGGTATACAATGAGCAGTTCTTC
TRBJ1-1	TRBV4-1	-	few	CASRPRQDPNTEAFF	TGCGCCAGCAGGCCGAGACAGGACCCGAACACTGAAGCTTTCTTT
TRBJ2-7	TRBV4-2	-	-	CASSQAGGNEQYF	TGTGCCAGCAGCCAAGCGGGCGGAAACGAGCAGTACTTC
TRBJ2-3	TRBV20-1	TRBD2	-	CSAQRGGIADTQYF	TGCAGTGCTCAGCGGGGGGGGATAGCAGATACGCAGTATTTT
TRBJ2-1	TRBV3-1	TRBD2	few	CASSRTSGSRNEQFF	TGTGCCAGCAGTAGGACTAGCGGGAGTAGGAATGAGCAGTTCTTC
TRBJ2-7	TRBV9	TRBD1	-	CASSVGTGAHEQYF	TGTGCCAGCAGCGTCGGGACAGGGGCCCACGAGCAGTACTTC
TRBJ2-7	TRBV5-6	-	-	CASSLDTASEQYF	TGTGCCAGCAGCTTGGATACGGCATCCGAGCAGTACTTC
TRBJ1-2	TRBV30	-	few	CAWSVYGPNYGYTF	TGTGCCTGGAGCGTATACGGTCCCAACTATGGCTACACCTTC
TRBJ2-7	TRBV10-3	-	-	CAINDDASYEQYF	TGTGCCATCAACGATGACGCTTCCTACGAGCAGTACTTC
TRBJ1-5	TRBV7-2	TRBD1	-	CASSPTGEQPQHF	TGTGCCAGCAGCCCTACAGGGGAACAGCCCCAGCATTTT
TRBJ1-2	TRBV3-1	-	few	CASSRLQGRVDTF	TGTGCCAGCAGCCGCTTACAGGGAAGGGTTGACACCTTC
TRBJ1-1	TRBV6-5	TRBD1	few	CASRRDRGFKFTEAFF	TGTGCCAGCAGGCGGGACAGGGGGTTTAAGTTCACTGAAGCTTTCTTT
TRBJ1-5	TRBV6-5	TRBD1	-	CATRAGQGKPQHF	TGTGCCACCAGAGCCGGACAGGGAAAGCCCCAGCATTTT
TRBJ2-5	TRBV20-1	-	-	CSVKTGKETQYF	TGCAGTGTTAAGACCGGGAAAGAGACCCAGTACTTC
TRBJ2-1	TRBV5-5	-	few	CASSLEVVNEQFF	TGTGCCAGCAGCTTGGAGGTGGTCAATGAGCAGTTCTTC
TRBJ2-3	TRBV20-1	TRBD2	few	CSAPHSGNTDTQYF	TGCAGTGCCCCCCATAGCGGGAACACAGATACGCAGTATTTT
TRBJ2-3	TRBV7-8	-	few	CASSLSKLADTQYF	TGTGCCAGCAGCTTATCAAAGCTGGCAGATACGCAGTATTTT
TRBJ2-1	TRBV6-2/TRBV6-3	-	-	CASSNDVGYGQFF	TGTGCCAGCAGTAACGACGTCGGATACGGGCAGTTCTTC
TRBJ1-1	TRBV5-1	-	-	CASSLYGGSNTEAFF	TGCGCCAGCAGCCTTTATGGAGGCTCGAACACTGAAGCTTTCTTT
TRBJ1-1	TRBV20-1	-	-	CSARGITSTEAFF	TGCAGTGCTAGAGGGATTACCAGCACTGAAGCTTTCTTT
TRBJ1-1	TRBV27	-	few	CASSVLTGNTEAFF	TGTGCCAGCAGTGTCCTGACAGGGAACACTGAAGCTTTCTTT
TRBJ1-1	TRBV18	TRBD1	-	CASSPQGQEAFF	TGTGCCAGCTCCCCGCAGGGACAGGAAGCTTTCTTT